This entry lists 8 T cell receptor beta chains sequenced from one sample in a study of T cell responses to AZD1222 COVID-19 vaccine. Produced via immunoSEQ multiplex PCR; TCRdb's table is partial and in-frame only. The sample has some 170,000 clones, around nine tenths seen once; the top ten hold about 3%. The sequenced sample was peripheral blood, obtained on day 0 of AZD1222 vaccination. The origin of the receptors is an adult in good health.

This chain uses TRBV29-1 with TRBJ1-1; D is perhaps TRBD1 (5 bases). Germline values: CDR1 SQVTM, CDR2 ANQGSEA. The V and J ends lost 2 bases and 14 bases respectively, with 9 bases between them. The CDR3 extends over 9 amino acids. The CDR3 protein is CSVEQGAFF. CDR3 DNA sequence: TGCAGCGTTGAACAGGGAGCCTTCTTT.

CDR3: CATIASGINNEQFF. The CDR3 DNA reads TGTGCCACCATAGCTAGCGGGATAAACAATGAGCAGTTCTTC. The chain joins TRBV24-1 to TRBJ2-1, with 9 bases identical to TRBD2. Looked up from germline, CDR1 is KGHDR and CDR2 is SFDVKD. This CDR3 is built from 14 residues. The junction had 6 bases not matched to a gene; V was cut back by 8 bases and J by 5 bases.

The V call is TRBV6-1, the J call TRBJ2-7, with 11 bases lining up with TRBD2. The germline gives CDR1 MNHNS, CDR2 SASEGT. The CDR3 loop spans 15 amino acids. V dropped 1 base and J dropped 4; count of bases not matched to a gene: 3. CDR3 in amino acids: CASSEEGLAVYEQYF. The CDR3 DNA sequence: TGTGCCAGCAGTGAAGAGGGACTAGCGGTATACGAGCAGTACTTC.

This chain connects TRBV5-8 to TRBJ2-6, with 11 bases aligning to TRBD1. The CDR3 length is 18 residues. Trimming at V came to 3 bases and at J to 0 bases, leaving 5 bases not matched to a gene. Germline values: CDR1 SGHTS, CDR2 YDEGEE. The CDR3 nucleotides are TGTGCCAGCAGCTCTGGACAGGGGGCTTCCTCTGGGGCCAACGTCCTGACTTTC. It encodes CASSSGQGASSGANVLTF.

V gene TRBV18 combines with J gene TRBJ1-2; possibly TRBD1 for D (5 bases). Per germline, CDR1 KGHSH and CDR2 LQKENI. This CDR3 contains 15 residues. With 3 bases removed from V and 3 bases from J, the gap between germline ends came to 14 bases. The CDR3 coding sequence is TGTGCCAGCTCACCCAGGGCGGGGGACTACTATGGCTACACCTTC. This sequence encodes CASSPRAGDYYGYTF.

The J gene is TRBJ1-5, the V gene TRBV6-5; a weak D match, TRBD1 (5 bases). CDR3 length: 15 amino acids. Trimming stripped 6 bases from V and 1 base from J, with 13 bases between. CDR1 and CDR2 from the germline V gene are MNHEY and SVGAGI. CDR3 coding DNA: TGTGCCAGCAGGTCCGGGGGGTTGAGCAATCAGCCCCAGCATTTT. Translation: CASRSGGLSNQPQHF.

The J gene is TRBJ1-2, the V gene TRBV30; 9 nucleotides match TRBD1. CDR3 size: 13 residues. The trim removed 1 base at V and 6 bases at J, leaving 3 bases unmatched. CDR1 and CDR2 (germline): GTSNPN, SVGIG (reference sequence). The CDR3 reads CAWSGWTGDGYTF. In DNA, the CDR3 is TGTGCCTGGAGTGGTTGGACAGGGGATGGCTACACCTTC.

This chain joins TRBV5-1 and TRBJ1-1, with 7 bases lining up with TRBD1. Germline lookup yields CDR1 SGHRS and CDR2 YFSETQ. The CDR3 extends over 12 amino acids. V trimming: 4 bases; J trimming: 7 bases; junction bases outside the gene matches: 4. The CDR3 reads CASSGRTGEAFF. In nucleotides, the CDR3 is TGCGCCAGCAGCGGCCGGACAGGTGAAGCTTTCTTT.